Sequencing of this T cell receptor (beta chain) was carried out in a study of blood T cell repertoires in COVID-19. Study details: The study drew acute and convalescent COVID-19 samples from the United States, Italy and Spain. PBMCs, B-cell-depleted T cells, or T cells were the source of the cDNA or gDNA that made up the material.

In the original analysis: By means of reference gene primer amplification, nucleated cell counts were estimated. Assay: immunoSEQ multiplex PCR; the TCRdb copy retains only in-frame clones and omits some. V and J calls and clone size follow that table, whereas D and trimming were derived from the DNA. The data contain about 240,000 clones, 75% to 90% of them singletons. This clonotype originated in a woman of 80 years or more with COVID-19, enrolled during active disease. Sequencing input: peripheral blood.

The CDR3 DNA sequence: TGCAGTGCTAGTGGTGGGACAGGGTATGAAAAACTGTTTTTT. Translated, it gives CSASGGTGYEKLFF. J is TRBJ1-4 and V is TRBV20-1; 9 bases line up with TRBD1. V shed 3 bases, J shed 6 bases, and the junction held 5 bases outside the gene matches. Per the germline V gene, CDR1 is DFQATT and CDR2 is SNEGSKA (reference sequence). The CDR3 runs to 14 residues.